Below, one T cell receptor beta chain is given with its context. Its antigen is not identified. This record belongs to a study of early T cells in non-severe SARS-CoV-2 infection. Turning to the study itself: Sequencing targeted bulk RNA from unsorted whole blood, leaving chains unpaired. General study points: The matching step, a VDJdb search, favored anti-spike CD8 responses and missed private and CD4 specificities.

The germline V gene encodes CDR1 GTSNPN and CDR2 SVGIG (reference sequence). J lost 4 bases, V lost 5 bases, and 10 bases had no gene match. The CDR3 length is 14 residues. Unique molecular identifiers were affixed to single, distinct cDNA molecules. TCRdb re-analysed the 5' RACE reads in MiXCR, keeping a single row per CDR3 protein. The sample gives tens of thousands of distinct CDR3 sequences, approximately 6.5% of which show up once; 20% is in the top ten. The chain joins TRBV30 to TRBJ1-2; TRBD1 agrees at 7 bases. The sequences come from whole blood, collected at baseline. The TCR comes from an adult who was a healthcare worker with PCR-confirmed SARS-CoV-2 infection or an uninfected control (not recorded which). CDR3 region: CAWARQGVSYGYTF. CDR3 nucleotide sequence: TGTGCCTGGGCCCGACAGGGTGTATCCTATGGCTACACCTTC.